This entry describes one T cell receptor (beta chain). No antigen is known for it. The data belong to a study of T-cell reconstitution after alpha-beta-depleted transplantation in children. Researchers prepared the TCRbeta library using unique molecular identifiers, the study reports. From the PCR reads, TCRdb called clonotypes with MiXCR, one entry per CDR3 protein. The data contain some 260,000 distinct CDR3 sequences, approximately 24% of them seen just once; the ten biggest clones take up about 5%. Regarding the study as a whole: Several hundred graft clones that had expanded were reportedly the source of alpha-beta T cells about two months after transplant. Where some patients showed high TCRbeta diversity at day 60, it came from recipient T cells and thymic progenitors that had survived. Newly produced T cells mostly provided counts and TCRbeta diversity after one year, as hyperexpanded clones declined.

V gave up 5 bases and J gave up 6 bases, with 10 bases separating them. The length of the CDR3 is 13 residues. Per germline, CDR1 SGHVS and CDR2 FQNEAQ. This chain uses TRBV7-8 with TRBJ2-2; no reliable D call. This specimen consisted of PBMCs, mostly from graft donor cells, obtained 360 days after TCRalphabeta/CD19-depleted stem cell transplant. The clonotype was recovered from a female patient aged 2-9 years who had a stem cell transplant for congenital amegakaryocytic thrombocytopenia, so the T cells may come from the graft donor. CDR3 nucleotide sequence: TGTGCCAGCAGCGGTGGGTTCCCCGGGGAGCTGTTTTTT. Its protein is CASSGGFPGELFF.